These 6 T cell receptor beta chains were sequenced from one sample in a study of blood T cell repertoires in COVID-19. Sequenced by immunoSEQ multiplex PCR; TCRdb stores in-frame clones only, minus some. This table holds 28,000 or so clones, 88% found once. The specimen was peripheral blood. The receptors originated from a man between 60 and 75 years old with COVID-19, enrolled during active disease.

On this clone itself: An end of the junction differs from the germline gene, which may be a read error. The chain uses TRBV9 and TRBJ1-3, with D possibly TRBD1 on 6 matching bases. The CDR3 has 14 residues. Germline assignment: CDR1 SGDLS and CDR2 YYNGEE. The chain's CDR3 is CASSPLQGGYTIYF. The CDR3 DNA is TGTGCCAGCAGCCCATTACAGGGTGGATACACCATATATTTT.

Details on this clone: One end of the junction fails to match germline, which may point to a read error. The chain carries TRBV6-5 and TRBJ2-7; TRBD2 matches at 9 bases. The CDR3 covers 14 residues. Per germline, CDR1 MNHEY and CDR2 SVGAGI. The CDR3 DNA reads TGTGCCAGCAGTGACTCCGGGACTAGCTGGGGGCAGTACTTC. It specifies CASSDSGTSWGQYF.

The chain links TRBV7-2 to TRBJ1-6, with 9 bases that match TRBD1. V lost 5 bases, J lost 9 bases, and 14 bases stayed unmatched. CDR3 length: 17 amino acids. Germline lookup yields CDR1 SGHTA and CDR2 FQGNSA. In DNA, the CDR3 is TGTGCCAGCAGCGCGAGGGACCGGGACAGGGCCGCTTCACCCCTCCACTTT. It codes for CASSARDRDRAASPLHF.

The chain links TRBV5-4 to TRBJ1-2; D is unclear. The length of the CDR3 is 14 residues. The germline gives CDR1 SGHNT, CDR2 YYREEE (reference sequence). The ends were cut back, 0 bases at V and 2 bases at J, with 8 bases in the middle. The CDR3 here is CASSLEQFNYGYTF. The CDR3 DNA reads TGTGCCAGCAGCTTGGAACAGTTCAACTATGGCTACACCTTC.

This rearrangement joins TRBV9 to TRBJ2-2; a possible D gene is TRBD1 (5 bases). Looked up from germline, CDR1 is SGDLS and CDR2 is YYNGEE. The length of the CDR3 is 15 residues. V was pared by 0 bases and J by 3 bases, with 9 bases between. CDR3 in DNA: TGTGCCAGCAGCGTAGGGGGCGCGGACACCGGGGAGCTGTTTTTT. Its translation is CASSVGGADTGELFF.

This clone was detected a few times. The CDR3 spells CASSLALEQFF. The CDR3 DNA reads as TGTGCCAGCAGCTTAGCTCTTGAGCAGTTCTTC. V gene TRBV7-9 combines with J gene TRBJ2-1, with unresolved D. V lost 0 bases, J lost 9 bases, and 3 bases lay in between. The CDR3 has 11 amino acids. Germline CDR1 is SEHNR and CDR2 is FQNEAQ (reference sequence).